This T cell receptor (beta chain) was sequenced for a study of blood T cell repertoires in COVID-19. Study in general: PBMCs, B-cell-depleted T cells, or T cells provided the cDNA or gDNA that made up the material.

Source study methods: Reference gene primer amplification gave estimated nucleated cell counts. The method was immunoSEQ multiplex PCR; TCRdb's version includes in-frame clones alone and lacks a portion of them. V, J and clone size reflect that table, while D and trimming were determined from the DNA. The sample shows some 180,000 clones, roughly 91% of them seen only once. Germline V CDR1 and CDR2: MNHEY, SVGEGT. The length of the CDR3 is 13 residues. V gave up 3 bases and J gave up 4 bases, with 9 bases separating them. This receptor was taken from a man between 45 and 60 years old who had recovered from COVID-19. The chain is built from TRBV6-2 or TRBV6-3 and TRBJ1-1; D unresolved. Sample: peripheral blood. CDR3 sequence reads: CASSYFPGTEAFF. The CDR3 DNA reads TGTGCCAGCAGTTATTTCCCGGGCACTGAAGCTTTCTTT.